A single sample gave rise to the 4 T cell receptor beta chains below, sequenced in a study of PD-1 blockade in mismatch repair-deficient tumors. Profiling relied on immunoSEQ multiplex PCR, and the TCRdb table lists in-frame clones only, not all of them. The sample records over 13,000 clones, approximately 80% being singletons. These receptors have no identified antigens. Sample time point: roughly 10-day in vitro stimulation with candidate neoantigen peptide 5. The source material was cells cultured in vitro, sampled from a patient treated with pembrolizumab. The receptors originated from an adult with mismatch repair-deficient cancer.

This clone has a handful of counts. The rearrangement joins TRBV7-2 to TRBJ2-7; the match to TRBD2 covers 8 bases. Germline assignment: CDR1 SGHTA and CDR2 FQGNSA. The CDR3 extends over 15 amino acids. J lost 0 bases, V lost 5 bases, and 6 bases had no gene match. This CDR3 reads CASSQTSGVSYEQYF. The CDR3 DNA reads TGTGCCAGCAGCCAAACTAGCGGAGTCTCCTACGAGCAGTACTTC.

The table lists this clone with a few counts. J is TRBJ1-2 and V is TRBV11-2, with no clear D. Per germline, CDR1 SGHAT and CDR2 FQNNGV. The CDR3 runs to 13 residues. Trimming took 2 bases from V and 6 from J, leaving 10 bases between them. This CDR3 reads CASSLLHWDGYTF. The CDR3 DNA follows: TGTGCCAGCAGCTTACTTCACTGGGATGGCTACACCTTC.

This sequence joins TRBV30 and TRBJ2-7; 15 bases align to TRBD2. CDR3 length: 15 amino acids. Germline CDR1 is GTSNPN and CDR2 is SVGIG (reference sequence). V was pared by 2 bases and J by 6 bases, with 5 bases of the junction left unmatched. CDR3: CAWSIGTSGRTEQYF. In DNA, the CDR3 is TGTGCCTGGAGTATTGGGACTAGCGGGAGGACCGAGCAGTACTTC.

V gene TRBV28 combines with J gene TRBJ2-7, with D possibly matching TRBD2 (6 bases). The CDR3 spans 15 residues. The germline CDR1 and CDR2 sequences are MDHEN and SYDVKM. V dropped 5 bases and J dropped 3 bases, with 17 bases sitting between them. Here the CDR3 reads CASSLGGENFYEQYF. The CDR3 nucleotides read TGTGCCAGCAGTCTCGGAGGGGAAAACTTCTACGAGCAGTACTTC.